This record covers a single T cell receptor (beta chain). This receptor's antigen is unknown. In total, approximately 610 healthy bone marrow donors made up the cohort. Cohort members were all nominally healthy when sampled, although unrecorded immune exposures were likely present. The donor tested CMV seropositive and was one of the 289 seropositive cohort members. Every donor gave a peripheral blood sample, and the peripheral blood mononuclear cells from that sample were used for TCR beta sequencing. Genomic DNA was extracted from the blood cell samples with the Qiagen DNeasy Blood Extraction Kit. The germline V gene encodes CDR1 LGHNA and CDR2 YNFKEQ. The CDR3 measures 15 amino acids from cysteine to phenylalanine. This entry keeps only the CDR3 DNA: 45 bases, framed from base 1. V drops 3 bases and J drops 4 bases, leaving 15 bases in between. This record belongs to a study of cytomegalovirus exposure and HLA in healthy donors (TCRdb year 2017). As for the study more broadly: According to an earlier analysis of 450 to 650 of the donors, roughly 180 million T cells yielded 120 million or so unique TCR beta sequences and around 300 Gb of sequence data. An earlier analysis of roughly 580 of the donors used high-throughput TCR beta sequencing to judge whether each TCR beta V gene segment behaved as functional or pseudogenic. On average, 235,054 unique TCR beta nucleotide sequences were sequenced per donor among more than 350 genotyped donors of the cohort, with 15% to 20% of those sequences being non-productive. The number of typed donors differed by locus: roughly 629-630 for A, B, C, DRB1 and DQB1; some 540 for DQA1; some 610 for DPA1; and 400 to 480 for DPB1. The genetic ancestry cluster associated with self-reported Caucasian donors included 80% to 90% of the 300 to 450 genotyped donors. Several DR-DQ haplotypes were handled as single units for association and clustering because linkage in the cohort was strong. Along with the approximately 650-subject first cohort, a separate validation cohort of around 120 different subjects was used. In a later genetic analysis, genome-wide SNP genotypes for about 55% of the roughly 700 donors were used, and that subset was treated as a discovery cohort. The study combined high-throughput TCR immunosequencing, statistical association of individual TCRs with disease status, and machine learning to predict cytomegalovirus infection status. All discovery cohort repertoires had been generated on a single sequencing platform. Rather than using new phenotypic data, the later analysis identified candidate immune exposures from TCR beta sequences and from how often those sequences occurred across donors. In a later analysis, previously published TCR beta repertoires from about 670 donors were re-analyzed and high-resolution HLA genotyping was added so that TCR occurrence patterns could be studied. HLA typing covered class I and class II loci at four-digit resolution. The study profiled the T cell repertoires of under 850 subjects by immunosequencing and related them to cytomegalovirus serostatus. Donor age, sex, ethnicity and CMV serostatus were compiled alongside the repertoire data. The study was designed to test whether signatures of past pathogen exposure could be identified by cataloging public T cell receptors. An early release that covered roughly 600 HLA-typed donors contained about 300 gigabases of sequencing data and tens of millions of unique TCR sequences. Study-wide findings and limitations: In a later analysis, 16,951 TCR beta sequences were associated with specific HLA alleles at a false discovery rate of 0.05. Linkage disequilibrium might explain the correlated functional status among segregating V segments, but an unknown experimental factor could not be ruled out. HLA typing was unavailable for some donors at each locus, so association tests used only the typed subset. A later analysis reported that several top co-occurrence clusters appeared linked to parvovirus B19, influenza, CMV and Epstein-Barr virus. A cluster of highly shared sequence variants was judged likely to be a technical artifact of the sequencing pipeline. Because counts were too low, some 17 rarely observed V segments, including chromosome 9 orphons, were left out of the earlier analysis of several hundred of the donors. A few of the identified cytomegalovirus-associated TCR beta chains were confirmed in vitro to be specific for cytomegalovirus antigens. In a later genetic analysis, a missense DCLRE1C variant was associated with V-gene and J-gene trimming of TCR beta chains, and the association was replicated in an independent cohort. Across donors, most TCR sequences were observed very rarely, whereas some public TCRs were present in many individuals. Broadly in line with IMGT annotations, most TCR beta V segments showed up in productive rearrangements about 87% or about 30% of the time in an earlier analysis of 450 to 750 of the donors. In a later genetic analysis, fewer N-insertions in productive TCRs were reported among donors in an Asian-associated ancestry cluster than the approximately 710-donor mean. In a later analysis, HLA-associated TCR beta chains were found to be more clonally expanded and to have lower generation probabilities than equally common non-associated chains. Assigning TCR associations to individual alleles was difficult when HLA alleles, especially DR and DQ, strongly co-occurred. The cohort was sequenced for TCR beta chains only, and without alpha or paired-chain data the features that could be detected were limited. The authors suggested that the approach could potentially be extended to other disease states and immunological phenotypes. A later analysis found that most CMV-associated TCR beta chains appeared HLA-restricted, with HLA associations seemingly driven largely by CMV exposure. In a later analysis, TCR association rates were found to vary across HLA loci, with the most associated TCRs seen for DRB1 alleles and the fewest for HLA-C alleles. In the study, 150 to 200 TCR beta chains were listed as associated with cytomegalovirus. Some IMGT-functional V segments, including TRBV6-2 and TRBV6-3, could not be told apart with the 87-base-pair reads, so those segments were excluded. Sequencing depth was assumed to be roughly uniform across donors in the presence/absence analyses, though that assumption may not hold. Immune exposure information for the cohort was limited to CMV serostatus. A further reported finding was that TCR beta sequences accurately predicted the HLA-A and HLA-B alleles for most subjects in the first cohort. Cytomegalovirus status was reported to be diagnosed by the classifier with high specificity and sensitivity in both the original and validation cohorts.

The library was built by means of the immunoSEQ multiplex PCR assay. A mixture of 60 forward primers for TCR Vbeta segments and 13 reverse primers for TCR Jbeta segments was used in the multiplex PCR. The CDR3 region of rearranged TCR beta genes was amplified from genomic DNA with a multiplex PCR assay. On the Illumina HiSeq System, the amplified TCR beta libraries were sequenced as 87-base-pair reads. On the study's bioinformatics: Across the 640 or so repertoires, a later analysis counted 75 million to 90 million unique TCR beta chains, some 11 million of which were shared by at least two donors. A nearest-neighbor algorithm error-corrected the raw reads and collapsed the reads into unique sequences, merging closely related sequences to remove PCR and sequencing errors. V, D and J gene segments were assigned by aligning CDR3 sequences to IMGT reference sequences. Each retained sequence needed at least a six-nucleotide match to both a V gene segment and a J gene segment. A rearrangement counted as productive if the CDR3 had no stop codons and remained in frame with V and J, and every other rearrangement counted as non-productive. CDR3 was defined according to IMGT convention as the region running from the second conserved V-encoded cysteine to the conserved J-encoded phenylalanine. The earlier analysis of some 540 of the donors excluded any sequence lacking an unambiguous match to a single V gene segment. In an earlier analysis of almost 600 of the donors, a V segment was called functional when productive rearrangements were above 56.7%, and segregating when the standard deviation between donors exceeded 5%. A statistical classification framework was built for diagnosing cytomegalovirus status from the catalog of TCR beta chain sequences. In a later analysis, V and J genes were assigned by comparing TCR nucleotide sequences against IMGT/GENE-DB human TR gene sequences. Using the TCRdist pipeline, a later analysis assigned CDR3 sequences along with most-parsimonious VDJ recombination scenarios. In a later analysis, every TCR beta chain was defined by the combination of its CDR3 amino acid sequence and its V-gene family, and reads without a unique V-gene family were dropped. In a later analysis, 500 to 700 highly shared, low-generation-probability nucleotide sequences were removed to address suspected cross-contamination and a sequencing artifact. In a later analysis, a clonal expansion index was calculated for each public chain from normalized within-repertoire ranks of inferred template counts. A later analysis computed generation probabilities with a VDJ recombination model fitted to out-of-frame rearrangements, and checked the results against IGoR. In a later analysis, hypergeometric tests were used to score TCR-TCR, TCR-HLA and TCR-CMV co-occurrence, with a repertoire-size bias correction applied to TCR pairs. To estimate false discovery rates, a later analysis permuted the HLA or CMV assignments 20 times. In a later analysis, co-occurring TCRs were grouped with DBSCAN, and TCRdist sequence similarity was added when clustering was performed within HLA-allele-positive subsets. Repertoires with fewer than 30,000 or more than 120,000 public chains, plus five repertoires with anomalous nucleotide sharing, were excluded from co-occurrence clustering. TCRdb carries this immuneACCESS record with in-frame sequences only. Its versions omit some clonotypes, under half of them owing to an unresolved V gene in the studies checked, with the rest unexplained. The V and J calls and clone size come from that table; D and trimming were worked out from the DNA. The sample table includes around 75,000 clones. The ten largest make up roughly an eighth of the sample.

This sequence originates from a man aged 50-59 years in good health and CMV-seropositive. The chain is encoded by TRBV4-2 joined to TRBJ1-2; there is no confident call for the D gene. The sample taken for sequencing was PBMCs. The CDR3 is CASSQESTDRYGYTF. In nucleotides, the sequence is TGTGCCAGCAGCCAGGAGTCGACCGATCGCTATGGCTACACCTTC.